This note documents a single T cell receptor (beta chain) sequence. The antigen is undetermined. These data come from a study of shared clonotypes between healthy human individuals. General study points: The study sampled only blood, and tissue repertoires likely differ.

Deletions cut 1 base from V and 4 bases from J, with 13 bases between. The CDR3 spans 16 residues. The germline V gene has CDR1 SEHNR and CDR2 FQNEAQ (reference sequence). Assay used: immunoSEQ multiplex PCR; TCRdb lists only in-frame clones, some missing. The sample records some 2,500,000 clones, 93% being singletons. V and J are TRBV7-9 and TRBJ2-2; no firm D call. The TCR originated in a man between 18 and 35 years old in good health. Some clones in this sample may be carry-over from other donors' samples. Sequencing was done on a sample of naive CD4+ T cells from PBMCs. Specified subset: CD45RA+ positively selected. CDR3 residues: CASSLGHNWSTGELFF. The CDR3 DNA sequence: TGTGCCAGCAGCTTAGGTCATAACTGGTCCACCGGGGAGCTGTTTTTT.